The next 28 T cell receptor beta chains were all read from a single sample in a study of blood T cell repertoires in COVID-19. Profiled with immunoSEQ multiplex PCR; TCRdb holds only in-frame clones, not every one. The sample gives 130,000 to 150,000 clones, roughly four fifths of which show up once; approximately 2.9% is in the top ten. Material: peripheral blood. The source of these receptors is a woman of 80 years or more with acute or convalescent COVID-19.

CDR3 loop: CASSLETGVGEKLFF. Written as DNA, the CDR3 is TGTGCCAGCAGCTTGGAAACAGGGGTAGGGGAAAAACTGTTTTTT. The J gene is TRBJ1-4, the V gene TRBV5-5; 7 nucleotides agree with TRBD1. The V gene end was trimmed by 0 bases and the J gene end by 8 bases; junction bases not matched to a gene: 7. Germline CDR1 SGHKS, CDR2 YYEKEE (reference sequence). The CDR3 has 15 amino acids.

The V gene is TRBV7-3, the J gene TRBJ2-2; D is possibly TRBD1 (6 bases). This CDR3 is built from 17 residues. From germline, CDR1 is SGHTA and CDR2 FQGTGA. V shed 5 bases and J shed 0 bases, with 16 bases lying between them. The CDR3 protein is CASSMSPGQSNTGELFF. In nucleotides, the CDR3 is TGTGCCAGCAGCATGAGCCCAGGACAGTCGAACACCGGGGAGCTGTTTTTT.

The V call is TRBV19, the J call TRBJ2-2; the match to TRBD1 covers 12 bases. V shed 3 bases, J shed 5 bases, and the junction held 1 base outside the gene matches. From germline, CDR1 is LNHDA and CDR2 SQIVND (reference sequence). CDR3 length: 15 amino acids. The CDR3 here is CASSMGQGATGELFF. The CDR3 bases are TGTGCCAGTAGTATGGGACAGGGGGCTACCGGGGAGCTGTTTTTT.

This chain connects TRBV25-1 to TRBJ1-2; 7 bases map to TRBD1. J lost 4 bases, V lost 4 bases, and 6 bases had no gene match. CDR3 length: 14 amino acids. The V gene's germline CDR1 is MGHDK and CDR2 SYGVNS. The CDR3 coding sequence is TGTGCCAGCAGTGGAAGACAGGGAAGCTATGGCTACACCTTC. Amino acids: CASSGRQGSYGYTF.

The chain combines TRBV7-9 with TRBJ1-6; no clear D gene. V was clipped by 3 bases and J by 10 bases, with 7 bases between them. The CDR3 sequence is 12 residues long. Germline CDR1 SEHNR, CDR2 FQNEAQ (reference sequence). CDR3 amino acids: CASSLRQSPLHF. The CDR3 nucleotides are TGTGCCAGCAGCTTGCGCCAATCACCCCTCCACTTT.

The V call is TRBV6-2 or TRBV6-3, the J call TRBJ1-6; D is possibly TRBD1 (5 bases). The CDR3 loop spans 15 amino acids. V was pared by 2 bases and J by 2 bases, with 7 bases between. Germline V gene data show CDR1 as MNHEY and CDR2 as SVGEGT. The CDR3 nucleotides are TGTGCCAGCAGTTACCAGGGAACCTATAATTCACCCCTCCACTTT. Translated: CASSYQGTYNSPLHF.

V usage is TRBV5-1 and J usage is TRBJ2-7; maybe TRBD1 (5 bases). The germline gives CDR1 SGHRS, CDR2 YFSETQ. CDR3 length equals 15 residues. With 0 bases removed from V and 4 bases from J, the gap between germline ends came to 14 bases. The CDR3 is CASSLVAGSEYEQYF. In DNA form, the CDR3 reads TGCGCCAGCAGCTTGGTGGCAGGGTCGGAGTACGAGCAGTACTTC.

The gene calls are TRBV3-1 (or the pseudogene TRBV3-2) and TRBJ1-1; D gene uncertain. This CDR3 contains 13 residues. Germline lookup yields CDR1 LGHDT and CDR2 YNNKEL (reference sequence). V lost 3 bases to trimming and J lost 11 bases, with 16 bases between them. The chain's CDR3 is CASSQNLGLGAFF. CDR3 in DNA: TGTGCCAGCAGCCAGAACCTTGGTCTAGGCGCTTTCTTT.

This chain connects TRBV11-3 to TRBJ2-1, with 7 bases matching TRBD1. This CDR3 is built from 15 residues. CDR1 and CDR2 (germline): SGHNT, YENEEA. V shed 4 bases, J shed 3 bases, and the junction held 6 bases outside the gene matches. CDR3 nucleotides: TGTGCCAGCAGCTCCCGGGACAGAGACTACAATGAGCAGTTCTTC. As protein: CASSSRDRDYNEQFF. Complete variable domain (other parts from reference TRBV11-3 and TRBJ2-1): EAGVVQSPRYKIIEKKQPVAFWCNPISGHNTLYWYLQNLGQGPELLIRYENEEAVDDSQLPKDRFSAERLKGVDSTLKIQPAELGDSAVYLCASSSRDRDYNEQFFGPGTRLTVL.

This chain uses TRBV4-2 with TRBJ1-2; TRBD1 matches at 7 bases. Germline V gives CDR1 LGHNA, CDR2 YNFKEQ. Trimming at V came to 8 bases and at J to 3 bases, leaving 9 bases not matched to a gene. There are 14 residues in the CDR3. Here the CDR3 DNA reads TGTGCCAGCGGCCGCCAGGGGGGTTACTATGGCTACACCTTC. Amino acids: CASGRQGGYYGYTF.

This clone was seen a few times. This sequence joins TRBV4-1 and TRBJ1-1; no definite D call. The CDR3 runs 16 residues. The germline V and J ends were trimmed by 2 bases and 1 base, with 14 bases remaining between them. Per germline, CDR1 MGHRA and CDR2 YSYEKL. CDR3 in DNA: TGCGCCAGCAGCCAACCCCTGGTCCGGGGGAACACTGAAGCTTTCTTT. Its protein product is CASSQPLVRGNTEAFF.

CDR3 coding DNA: TGTGCCAGCAGAACACAGGGGGCCGGCTATGGCTACACCTTC. Its translation: CASRTQGAGYGYTF. The chain uses TRBV6-5 and TRBJ1-2; TRBD1 matches 9 bases. CDR1 is MNHEY and CDR2 is SVGAGI in the germline V gene. This CDR3 contains 14 residues. Trimming at V came to 6 bases and at J to 4 bases, leaving 6 bases not matched to a gene.

This chain links TRBV29-1 with TRBJ1-4; 8 nucleotides align to TRBD1. Trimming cost V 7 bases and J 8 bases; bases outside gene matches: 9. CDR1 and CDR2 from the germline V gene are SQVTM and ANQGSEA. The CDR3 sequence is 13 residues long. CDR3 nucleotides: TGCAGCGCAACAGGGGGGGACTGGGAAAAACTGTTTTTT. As protein: CSATGGDWEKLFF. The variable domain in full, with the rest retrieved from reference TRBV29-1 and TRBJ1-4, is SAVISQKPSRDICQRGTSLTIQCQVDSQVTMMFWYRQQPGQSLTLIATANQGSEATYESGFVIDKFPISRPNLTFSTLTVSNMSPEDSSIYLCSATGGDWEKLFFGSGTQLSVL.

The sample holds one count of this clone. This rearrangement joins TRBV29-1 to TRBJ1-2; TRBD1 matches at 9 bases. The junction had 5 bases not matched to a gene; V was cut back by 7 bases and J by 8 bases. The CDR3 length is 11 residues. Germline V gene data show CDR1 as SQVTM and CDR2 as ANQGSEA. In DNA form, the CDR3 reads TGCAGCGGGGGACAGGGACAAGGCTACACCTTC. Translating gives CSGGQGQGYTF.

V and J are TRBV9 and TRBJ1-4; 8 bases match TRBD1. V was clipped by 0 bases and J by 5 bases; unmatched bases: 0. The CDR3 runs to 14 residues. Per the germline V gene, CDR1 is SGDLS and CDR2 is YYNGEE. The CDR3 region is CASSVGTGNEKLFF. The CDR3 DNA sequence: TGTGCCAGCAGCGTAGGGACAGGGAATGAAAAACTGTTTTTT.

The CDR3 DNA reads TGTGCCAGTAGTATAGGCGGGGGAGAGACCCAGTACTTC. Protein: CASSIGGGETQYF. J is TRBJ2-5 and V is TRBV19; 7 bases are shared with TRBD2. Germline V gives CDR1 LNHDA, CDR2 SQIVND (reference sequence). J lost 4 bases, V lost 1 base, and 0 bases had no gene match. The length of the CDR3 is 13 residues.

The chain has TRBV6-5 and TRBJ2-7; maybe TRBD1 (6 bases). There are 14 residues in the CDR3. V lost 7 bases and J 2 bases, leaving 15 bases between the germline ends. The germline CDR1 and CDR2 sequences are MNHEY and SVGAGI. The CDR3 region has the DNA TGTGCCAGCACCGCAACAGGGTATCCCTACGAGCAGTACTTC. Amino acids: CASTATGYPYEQYF.

The rearrangement links TRBV2 to TRBJ2-7; the match to TRBD1 covers 11 bases. Looked up from germline, CDR1 is SNHLY and CDR2 is FYNNEI. V gave up 8 bases and J gave up 1 base; unmatched junction bases: 7. The CDR3 has 15 amino acids. The CDR3 loop reads CASLFGQGASYEQYF. The CDR3 bases are TGTGCCAGCCTATTCGGACAGGGGGCTTCCTACGAGCAGTACTTC.

The chain couples TRBV7-3 to TRBJ1-5; D may be TRBD1 (5 bases). Germline V gene sequence: CDR1 SGHTA, CDR2 FQGTGA. This CDR3 is built from 14 residues. V was shortened by 0 bases and J by 2 bases, with 5 bases between the two germline ends. The CDR3 region has the DNA TGTGCCAGCAGCTTAACAGGGGGCAATCAGCCCCAGCATTTT. This gives the protein CASSLTGGNQPQHF.

The chain has TRBV19 and TRBJ1-6; D possibly corresponds to TRBD1 (5 bases). CDR3 length: 16 residues. V was cut by 1 base and J by 8 bases, with 15 bases left in between. Looked up from germline, CDR1 is LNHDA and CDR2 is SQIVND (reference sequence). The CDR3 sequence is CASSIGRVTRDSPLHF. The CDR3 region has the DNA TGTGCCAGTAGTATAGGCAGGGTGACAAGGGATTCACCCCTCCACTTT.

The chain links TRBV11-2 to TRBJ2-6; TRBD2 is a possible D gene (7 bases). Trimming cost V 4 bases and J 4 bases, with 20 bases left between them. The CDR3 extends over 18 amino acids. Germline V gene data show CDR1 as SGHAT and CDR2 as FQNNGV. The CDR3 protein is CASSSNWVGGRGANVLTF. The CDR3 nucleotides are TGTGCCAGCAGCTCAAATTGGGTGGGGGGGCGCGGGGCCAACGTCCTGACTTTC. Using reference TRBV11-2 and TRBJ2-6 for the parts outside the CDR3, the full variable domain is EAGVAQSPRYKIIEKRQSVAFWCNPISGHATLYWYQQILGQGPKLLIQFQNNGVVDDSQLPKDRFSAERLKGVDSTLKIQPAKLEDSAVYLCASSSNWVGGRGANVLTFGAGSRLTVL.

The chain is built from TRBV5-5 and TRBJ2-7, with 12 bases lining up with TRBD2. Germline-derived CDR1 and CDR2 are SGHKS and YYEKEE (reference sequence). The CDR3 is made up of 14 amino acids. V shed 0 bases and J 7 bases; nucleotides not matched to a gene: 2. CDR3 coding DNA: TGTGCCAGCAGCTTGGTGACTAGCGGGGGAGAGCAGTACTTC. Translation gives CASSLVTSGGEQYF.

This chain joins TRBV10-3 and TRBJ2-3; no clear D gene. Per the germline V gene, CDR1 is ENHRY and CDR2 is SYGVKD. The V and J ends lost 0 bases and 0 bases respectively, with 22 bases between them. This CDR3 is built from 20 residues. Here the CDR3 reads CAISESSFVRQSTSTDTQYF. The CDR3 nucleotides are TGTGCCATCAGTGAGTCGAGTTTTGTCCGCCAATCGACTAGCACAGATACGCAGTATTTT.

CDR3 sequence (DNA): TGTGCCAGCAGCCGGGACAGGGGGGCCTACGAGCAGTACTTC. Its translation: CASSRDRGAYEQYF. This chain connects TRBV21-1 to TRBJ2-7; TRBD1 is the table's D call, not checked against the DNA. TRBV21-1 is given as a pseudogene. This CDR3 is built from 14 residues.

The genes are TRBV5-1 and TRBJ1-5, with D hard to call. The V end was cut by 4 bases, the J end by 4 bases, with 12 bases between. The CDR3 extends over 14 amino acids. The germline gives CDR1 SGHRS, CDR2 YFSETQ. As DNA, the CDR3 is TGCGCCAGCAGCACTGACGGCGGAAATCAGCCCCAGCATTTT. Encoded protein: CASSTDGGNQPQHF.

This clone was counted a few times. The chain has TRBV19 and TRBJ1-4, with 8 positions matching TRBD1. CDR1 and CDR2 (germline): LNHDA, SQIVND (reference sequence). The CDR3 totals 18 residues. Trimming at V came to 5 bases and at J to 0 bases, leaving 11 bases not matched to a gene. CDR3 protein: CASSYGQGALSTNEKLFF. CDR3 bases: TGTGCCAGTAGTTACGGACAGGGCGCGCTTTCAACTAATGAAAAACTGTTTTTT. The full variable domain, with the rest looked up from reference TRBV19 and TRBJ1-4, is DGGITQSPKYLFRKEGQNVTLSCEQNLNHDAMYWYRQDPGQGLRLIYYSQIVNDFQKGDIAEGYSVSREKKESFPLTVTSAQKNPTAFYLCASSYGQGALSTNEKLFFGSGTQLSVL.

This clone has just one count. The chain links TRBV28 to TRBJ1-2; 7 positions match TRBD1. This CDR3 has 13 residues. Germline V gene data show CDR1 as MDHEN and CDR2 as SYDVKM. V gave up 5 bases and J gave up 3 bases; unmatched junction bases: 3. CDR3 protein: CASSGQADYGYTF. CDR3 DNA: TGTGCCAGCAGTGGACAGGCCGACTATGGCTACACCTTC.

The V call is TRBV5-1, the J call TRBJ2-1; maybe TRBD2 (5 bases). This CDR3 is built from 15 residues. Trimming removed 0 bases from V and 5 bases from J, with 12 bases in between. Germline loops: CDR1 SGHRS, CDR2 YFSETQ. The CDR3 sequence: CASSLEASPNNEQFF. For the CDR3, the DNA is TGCGCCAGCAGCTTGGAAGCTAGCCCTAACAATGAGCAGTTCTTC.